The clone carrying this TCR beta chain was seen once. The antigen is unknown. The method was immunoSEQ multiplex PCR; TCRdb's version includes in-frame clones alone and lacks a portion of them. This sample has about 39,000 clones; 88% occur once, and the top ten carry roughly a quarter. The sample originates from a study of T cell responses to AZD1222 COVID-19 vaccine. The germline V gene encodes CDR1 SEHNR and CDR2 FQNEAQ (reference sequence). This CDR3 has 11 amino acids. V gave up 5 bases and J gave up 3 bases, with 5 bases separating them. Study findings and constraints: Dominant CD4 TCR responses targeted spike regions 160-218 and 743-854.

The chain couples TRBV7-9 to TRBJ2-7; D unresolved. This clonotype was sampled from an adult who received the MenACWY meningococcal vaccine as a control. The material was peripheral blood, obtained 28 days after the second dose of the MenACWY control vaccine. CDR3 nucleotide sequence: TGTGCCAGCAGCCCAGTCTACGAGCAGTACTTC. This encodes CASSPVYEQYF. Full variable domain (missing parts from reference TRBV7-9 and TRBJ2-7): DTGVSQNPRHKITKRGQNVTFRCDPISEHNRLYWYRQTLGQGPEFLTYFQNEAQLEKSRLLSDRFSAERPKGSFSTLEIQRTEQGDSAMYLCASSPVYEQYFGPGTRLTVT.